This T cell receptor beta chain was recorded in a study of PD-L1 blockade in urothelial cancer. This CDR3 region has 16 residues. The V segment lost 1 base and the J segment 5 bases; nucleotides outside the gene matches: 5. The germline V gene has CDR1 SGHNT and CDR2 YENEEA. Noted time point: pretreatment peripheral blood. Here immunoSEQ multiplex PCR was the method, and the copy in TCRdb shows in-frame clones only, minus some. The sample lists around 63,000 clones, 81% seen once, with 5.7% in the top ten. The sample was PBMCs, taken around atezolizumab (anti-PD-L1) treatment. The origin of this receptor is a man aged 65 to 85 with urothelial cancer. The chain uses TRBV11-3 and TRBJ2-3; 11 nucleotides match TRBD1. CDR3 protein: CASSLGTGGGQDTQYF. In DNA, the CDR3 is TGTGCCAGCAGCTTAGGGACAGGGGGCGGACAAGATACGCAGTATTTT. The variable domain in full, with the rest retrieved from reference TRBV11-3 and TRBJ2-3, is EAGVVQSPRYKIIEKKQPVAFWCNPISGHNTLYWYLQNLGQGPELLIRYENEEAVDDSQLPKDRFSAERLKGVDSTLKIQPAELGDSAVYLCASSLGTGGGQDTQYFGPGTRLTVL.